These T cell receptor beta chains were read from a single sample in a study of shared clonotypes between healthy human individuals. Sequencing used immunoSEQ multiplex PCR; TCRdb keeps in-frame clones, though not all of them. The data contain around 440,000 clones, 70% to 80% of them singletons. The specimen sequenced was PBMCs. These receptors all stem from a woman aged 40 to 55 in good health. Some clones in this sample may be carry-over from other donors' samples. Each CDR3 is given with its conserved first and last residue. D genes are given only for firm matches. Expanded clones are given a class, and other clones once, few, many or no size at all.

j_call d_call v_call clone_size cdr3_aa cdr3_nt
TRBJ2-2 NA TRBV11-2 NA CASSSSGNTGELFF TGTGCCAGCAGCTCTTCGGGGAACACCGGGGAGCTGTTTTTT
TRBJ2-2 NA TRBV29-1 NA CSSSRSGGELFF TGCAGCTCCAGCCGGTCGGGCGGGGAGCTGTTTTTT
TRBJ1-2 NA TRBV28 NA CASSRAGHFEGYGYTF TGTGCCAGCAGTCGTGCCGGGCACTTCGAGGGGTATGGCTACACCTTC
TRBJ1-3 NA TRBV7-3 NA CASSRQASSGNTIYF TGTGCCAGCAGCAGACAGGCCAGCTCTGGAAACACCATATATTTT
TRBJ2-7 NA TRBV5-1 NA CASSLDQGGPYEQYF TGCGCCAGCAGCTTGGACCAGGGTGGGCCCTACGAGCAGTACTTC
TRBJ2-3 TRBD1 TRBV28 NA CAIGGEDTQYF TGTGCCATAGGGGGCGAAGATACGCAGTATTTT
TRBJ2-1 TRBD1 TRBV5-4 NA CASSETGGQFF TGTGCCAGCAGTGAGACAGGGGGGCAGTTCTTC
TRBJ2-3 TRBD2 TRBV7-2 once CASSLAVLAGTDTQYF TGTGCCAGCAGCTTAGCGGTCCTAGCGGGCACAGATACGCAGTATTTT
TRBJ2-3 TRBD2 TRBV4-1 NA CASSPRGKLAGAFTQYF TGCGCCAGCAGCCCTCGGGGAAAACTAGCGGGAGCGTTTACGCAGTATTTT
TRBJ1-5 NA TRBV7-2 few CASSQRGNQPQHF TGTGCCAGCAGCCAAAGAGGTAATCAGCCCCAGCATTTT
TRBJ2-3 TRBD1 TRBV5-4 NA CASSSQGSDTQYF TGTGCCAGCAGCTCACAGGGGTCAGATACGCAGTATTTT
TRBJ2-1 TRBD1 TRBV4-3 NA CASSPYAPGQGLGNEQFF TGCGCCAGCAGCCCCTATGCCCCGGGACAGGGCCTGGGGAATGAGCAGTTCTTC
TRBJ1-4 TRBD1 TRBV2 NA CASSYDRGREKLFF TGTGCCAGCAGTTATGACAGGGGGCGTGAAAAACTGTTTTTT
TRBJ2-5 TRBD2 TRBV5-1 NA CASSLVGTSQETQYF TGCGCCAGCAGCTTGGTCGGGACTAGCCAGGAGACCCAGTACTTC
TRBJ1-2 NA TRBV30 few CAWSRDGYTF TGTGCCTGGAGCAGGGATGGCTACACCTTC
TRBJ2-7 NA TRBV4-2 few CASSQGGYEQYF TGTGCCAGCAGCCAAGGGGGTTACGAGCAGTACTTC
TRBJ1-1 NA TRBV29-1 NA CSLSRGLLNTEAFF TGCAGCCTAAGCCGGGGACTTCTGAACACTGAAGCTTTCTTT
TRBJ1-2 NA TRBV7-3 NA CASSPHGGAGYGYTF TGTGCCAGCAGCCCCCATGGGGGCGCGGGCTATGGCTACACCTTC
TRBJ2-7 NA TRBV7-2 NA CASSKRRGGYEQYF TGTGCCAGCAGCAAACGGCGGGGCGGCTACGAGCAGTACTTC
TRBJ2-1 TRBD2 TRBV18 NA CASSPLTSGARNEQFF TGTGCCAGCTCACCATTGACTAGCGGGGCTCGGAATGAGCAGTTCTTC
TRBJ2-1 NA TRBV20-1 NA CSAVVYNEQFF TGCAGTGCCGTTGTTTACAATGAGCAGTTCTTC
TRBJ2-1 TRBD1 TRBV27 NA CASTTQGGHNEQFF TGTGCCAGCACCACACAGGGGGGACACAATGAGCAGTTCTTC
TRBJ2-7 NA TRBV18 few CASSPQGLGDTYEQYF TGTGCCAGCTCACCACAGGGTTTGGGGGACACCTACGAGCAGTACTTC
TRBJ1-1 NA TRBV6-6 NA CASRTRDTEAFF TGTGCCAGCAGGACCCGGGACACTGAAGCTTTCTTT
TRBJ2-5 TRBD2 TRBV7-3 NA CASSPISGSSWETQYF TGTGCCAGCAGCCCGATTAGCGGGAGTAGTTGGGAGACCCAGTACTTC
TRBJ1-2 NA TRBV6-6 NA CASSPEGLYGYTF TGTGCCAGCAGTCCAGAGGGTCTCTATGGCTACACCTTC
TRBJ2-7 NA TRBV30 many CAWRRMDDYEQYF TGTGCCTGGAGGCGAATGGACGACTACGAGCAGTACTTC
TRBJ2-3 NA TRBV7-8 NA CASSLVSASTDTQYF TGTGCCAGCAGCTTAGTATCAGCAAGCACAGATACGCAGTATTTT
TRBJ2-7 NA TRBV6-4 NA CARSLVTYEQYF TGTGCCAGAAGTTTGGTAACCTACGAGCAGTACTTC
TRBJ1-1 NA TRBV25-1 few CAVKGTATGTEAFF TGTGCCGTCAAAGGGACCGCGACCGGCACTGAAGCTTTCTTT
TRBJ1-1 TRBD1 TRBV7-8 NA CASSLTTTGRVNTEAFF TGTGCCAGCAGCTTAACCACGACAGGGAGAGTGAACACTGAAGCTTTCTTT
TRBJ2-3 NA TRBV20-1 NA CSPPVADTQYF TGCAGTCCCCCAGTTGCGGATACGCAGTATTTT
TRBJ1-1 TRBD1 TRBV18 few CASSPRPGQGSSTEAFF TGTGCCAGCTCACCACGACCGGGACAGGGGAGTAGCACTGAAGCTTTCTTT
TRBJ1-2 NA TRBV15 NA CATSRGLEQGTTYGYTF TGTGCCACCAGCAGAGGACTCGAGCAGGGGACGACCTATGGCTACACCTTC
TRBJ2-7 NA TRBV27 NA CASSLSRRTEQYF TGTGCCAGCAGTTTATCCCGAAGGACAGAGCAGTACTTC
TRBJ2-2 TRBD2 TRBV29-1 NA CSVVGDYCTGELFF TGCAGCGTTGTGGGGGACTACTGCACCGGGGAGCTGTTTTTT
TRBJ2-7 NA TRBV6-6 NA CASSLASGGEQYF TGTGCCAGCAGTTTAGCGTCAGGTGGCGAGCAGTACTTC
TRBJ1-6 NA TRBV27 NA CASSLGGFYNSPLHF TGTGCCAGCAGTTTGGGGGGTTTCTATAATTCACCCCTCCACTTT
TRBJ1-1 NA TRBV7-2 NA CASSLAAADMNTEAFF TGTGCCAGCAGCTTAGCGGCAGCGGATATGAACACTGAAGCTTTCTTT
TRBJ2-1 NA TRBV7-9 NA CASSLLQGRQGNEQFF TGTGCCAGCAGCTTACTGCAGGGCCGCCAAGGTAATGAGCAGTTCTTC
TRBJ2-7 NA TRBV27 few CASSTWERYTYEQYF TGTGCCAGCAGTACCTGGGAGCGTTATACCTACGAGCAGTACTTC
TRBJ1-6 NA TRBV2 few CASSPYGNGNSPLHF TGTGCCAGCAGTCCCTACGGGAACGGCAATTCACCCCTCCACTTT
TRBJ2-5 NA TRBV4-1 NA CASSTGQQETQYF TGCGCCAGCAGCACCGGACAGCAAGAGACCCAGTACTTC
TRBJ1-2 NA TRBV19 NA CASSTRTERSYGYTF TGTGCCAGTAGTACACGGACAGAGCGTTCCTATGGCTACACCTTC
TRBJ1-5 NA TRBV18 NA CASSWDSNQPQHF TGTGCCAGCTCCTGGGATAGCAATCAGCCCCAGCATTTT
TRBJ1-5 NA TRBV27 NA CASSWGNQHF TGTGCCAGCAGTTGGGGAAACCAGCATTTT
TRBJ1-2 NA TRBV5-1 NA CASSPGDRRNYGYTF TGCGCCAGCAGCCCGGGCGATAGGCGCAACTATGGCTACACCTTC
TRBJ2-7 TRBD1 TRBV2 many CASSDGTGEAGRAMNLYEQYF TGTGCCAGCAGTGACGGGACAGGGGAGGCCGGGAGGGCCATGAATCTCTACGAGCAGTACTTC
TRBJ2-1 TRBD2 TRBV4-3 once CASSFKPGLADNEQFF TGCGCCAGCAGCTTCAAACCGGGACTAGCGGACAATGAGCAGTTCTTC
TRBJ2-1 NA TRBV5-4 NA CASSSGTIRDEQFF TGTGCCAGCAGCTCCGGAACCATCCGGGATGAGCAGTTCTTC
TRBJ1-5 NA TRBV27 few CASSSLGGDGPQHF TGTGCCAGCAGTTCCCTAGGGGGGGACGGGCCCCAGCATTTT
TRBJ2-1 TRBD2 TRBV30 NA CAWKWSGGSYNEQFF TGTGCCTGGAAATGGTCGGGAGGGTCCTACAATGAGCAGTTCTTC
TRBJ2-7 NA TRBV10-3 NA CASMDRTRGYEQYF TGTGCCAGCATGGATAGGACTCGGGGCTACGAGCAGTACTTC
TRBJ1-2 NA TRBV28 NA CASSSHNYGYTF TGTGCCAGCAGTTCCCACAACTATGGCTACACCTTC